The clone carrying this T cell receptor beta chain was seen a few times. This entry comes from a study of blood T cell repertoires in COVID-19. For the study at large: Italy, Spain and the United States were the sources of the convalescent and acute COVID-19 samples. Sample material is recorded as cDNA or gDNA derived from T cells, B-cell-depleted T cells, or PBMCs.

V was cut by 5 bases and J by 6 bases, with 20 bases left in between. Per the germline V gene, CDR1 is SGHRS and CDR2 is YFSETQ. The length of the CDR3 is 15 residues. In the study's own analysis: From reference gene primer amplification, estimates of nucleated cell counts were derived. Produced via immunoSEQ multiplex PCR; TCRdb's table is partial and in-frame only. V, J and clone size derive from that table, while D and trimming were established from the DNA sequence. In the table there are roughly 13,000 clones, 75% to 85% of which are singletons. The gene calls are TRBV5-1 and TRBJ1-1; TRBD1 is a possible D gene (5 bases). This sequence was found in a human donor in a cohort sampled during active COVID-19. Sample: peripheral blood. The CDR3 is CASSRGGEGGPEAFF. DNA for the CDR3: TGCGCCAGCAGTCGGGGAGGGGAGGGCGGCCCTGAAGCTTTCTTT.